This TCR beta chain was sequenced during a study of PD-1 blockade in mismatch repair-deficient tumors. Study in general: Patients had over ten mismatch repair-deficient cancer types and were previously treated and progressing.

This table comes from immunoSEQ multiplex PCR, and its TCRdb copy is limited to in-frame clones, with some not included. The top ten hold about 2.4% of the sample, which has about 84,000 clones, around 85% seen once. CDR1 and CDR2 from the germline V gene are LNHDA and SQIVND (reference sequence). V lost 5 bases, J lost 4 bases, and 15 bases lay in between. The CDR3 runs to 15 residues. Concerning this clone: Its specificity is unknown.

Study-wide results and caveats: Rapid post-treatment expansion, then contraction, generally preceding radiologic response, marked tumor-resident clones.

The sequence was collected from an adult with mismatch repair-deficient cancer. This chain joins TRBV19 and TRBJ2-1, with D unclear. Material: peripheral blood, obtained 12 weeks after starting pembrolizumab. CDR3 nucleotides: TGTGCCAGTAGTCCCGGGCGCCCGAGGTACAATGAGCAGTTCTTC. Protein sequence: CASSPGRPRYNEQFF. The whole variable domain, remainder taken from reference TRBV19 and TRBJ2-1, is DGGITQSPKYLFRKEGQNVTLSCEQNLNHDAMYWYRQDPGQGLRLIYYSQIVNDFQKGDIAEGYSVSREKKESFPLTVTSAQKNPTAFYLCASSPGRPRYNEQFFGPGTRLTVL.